The 13 T cell receptor beta chains reported below all come from one sample, sequenced in a study of cytomegalovirus exposure and HLA in healthy donors. This table comes from immunoSEQ multiplex PCR, and its TCRdb copy is limited to in-frame clones, with some not included. The profile covers 100,000 to 150,000 clones, with around nine tenths appearing a single time and approximately 2% taken by the ten largest. Sequences were obtained from PBMCs. The source of these receptors is a woman between 18 and 29 years old in good health and CMV-seronegative.

V usage is TRBV19 and J usage is TRBJ2-7; 9 bases fit TRBD2. Per the germline V gene, CDR1 is LNHDA and CDR2 is SQIVND (reference sequence). Trimming took 4 bases from V and 2 from J; bases not matched to a gene: 9. The CDR3 runs to 16 residues. The CDR3 DNA sequence: TGTGCCAGTAGTAAAACCAGCGGGAGGTTGACCTACGAGCAGTACTTC. It specifies CASSKTSGRLTYEQYF.

The rearrangement joins TRBV27 to TRBJ2-7; D not resolved. V was shortened by 5 bases and J by 6 bases, with 20 bases between the two germline ends. Germline values: CDR1 MNHEY, CDR2 SMNVEV (reference sequence). The CDR3 has 15 amino acids. Written as DNA, the CDR3 is TGTGCCAGCAGTGCTAGAGGAGCTGCGTTGGGCGAGCAGTACTTC. Translating it yields CASSARGAALGEQYF.

This clone was seen only once. The J gene is TRBJ1-1, the V gene TRBV7-9; D is undetermined. V was pared by 3 bases and J by 0 bases, with 5 bases between. CDR1 SEHNR and CDR2 FQNEAQ come from the germline V gene (reference sequence). The CDR3 has 13 amino acids. The CDR3 DNA is TGTGCCAGCAGCTTTTTAGTGAACACTGAAGCTTTCTTT. Translating it yields CASSFLVNTEAFF.

The chain links TRBV7-3 to TRBJ1-5; D might be TRBD1 (6 bases). CDR3 size: 13 residues. CDR1 and CDR2 (germline): SGHTA, FQGTGA. V was cut by 2 bases and J by 7 bases, with 9 bases left in between. CDR3 in amino acids: CASSLYQGQPQHF. CDR3 nucleotide sequence: TGTGCCAGCAGCTTATATCAGGGGCAGCCCCAGCATTTT.

The chain couples TRBV10-3 to TRBJ2-7; 8 bases align to TRBD1. Germline V gives CDR1 ENHRY, CDR2 SYGVKD. The V and J ends lost 8 bases and 0 bases, in that order; junction bases with no gene match: 9. This CDR3 contains 15 residues. The CDR3 loop reads CAISESGTGSYEQYF. CDR3 nucleotide sequence: TGTGCCATCTCCGAGTCGGGGACAGGCTCCTACGAGCAGTACTTC.

This chain connects TRBV30 to TRBJ2-5, with a weak D call TRBD1 (5 bases). The CDR3 consists of 13 residues. Germline CDR1 is GTSNPN and CDR2 is SVGIG (reference sequence). V lost 3 bases and J 1 base, leaving 9 bases between the germline ends. For the CDR3, the DNA is TGTGCCTGGAGGCAGGGCCCCCAAGAGACCCAGTACTTC. Protein sequence: CAWRQGPQETQYF.

This chain uses TRBV6-6 with TRBJ2-7; 7 bases match TRBD2. Germline values: CDR1 MNHNY, CDR2 SVGAGI (reference sequence). V gave up 11 bases and J gave up 0 bases; unmatched junction bases: 10. The CDR3 is 14 residues long. In DNA, the CDR3 is TGTGCCCGCCGTGGGAGGGAGAGCTCCTACGAGCAGTACTTC. Protein sequence: CARRGRESSYEQYF.

The V and J genes are TRBV2 and TRBJ1-2; maybe TRBD1 (6 bases). CDR1 SNHLY and CDR2 FYNNEI come from the germline V gene. V lost 6 bases and J 5 bases, leaving 16 bases between the germline ends. CDR3 size: 14 residues. The CDR3 loop is CASRRRGGEYGYTF. DNA of the CDR3: TGTGCCAGCAGGAGGCGAGGGGGGGAGTATGGCTACACCTTC.

In its sample, this clone was seen once. The chain recombines TRBV30 with TRBJ1-1; the D is unclear. With 3 bases removed from V and 0 bases from J, the gap between germline ends came to 5 bases. The CDR3 runs 12 residues. CDR1 and CDR2 (germline): GTSNPN, SVGIG (reference sequence). This chain's CDR3 is CAWSQMNTEAFF. CDR3 DNA sequence: TGTGCCTGGAGCCAGATGAACACTGAAGCTTTCTTT.

The J gene is TRBJ2-7, the V gene TRBV9; possibly TRBD1 for D (6 bases). This CDR3 comprises 16 residues. Per germline, CDR1 SGDLS and CDR2 YYNGEE. Trimming took 0 bases from V and 0 from J, leaving 13 bases between them. As DNA, the CDR3 is TGTGCCAGCAGCGTAGGTGGTACAGGGAGCTCCTACGAGCAGTACTTC. Amino acid sequence: CASSVGGTGSSYEQYF.

This chain links TRBV30 with TRBJ1-2, with D tentatively TRBD1 (5 bases). Trimming cost V 0 bases and J 1 base, with 15 bases left between them. The germline gives CDR1 GTSNPN, CDR2 SVGIG (reference sequence). The CDR3 extends over 16 amino acids. For the CDR3, the DNA is TGTGCCTGGAGTGTAAAGCGAAGTAGGGGTAACTATGGCTACACCTTC. Its translation is CAWSVKRSRGNYGYTF.

The rearrangement uses TRBV11-2 and TRBJ1-1; a possible D gene is TRBD1 (6 bases). The length of the CDR3 is 14 residues. Trimming took 7 bases from V and 0 from J, leaving 12 bases between them. Germline CDR1 is SGHAT and CDR2 is FQNNGV. The CDR3 DNA reads TGTGCCAGCACCCTGGGGGCTTTGAACACTGAAGCTTTCTTT. Residues: CASTLGALNTEAFF.

The rearrangement uses TRBV5-1 and TRBJ2-3, with TRBD1 matching over 7 bases. Germline V gene lookup returns CDR1 SGHRS and CDR2 YFSETQ. This CDR3 is 15 amino acids long. Trimming cost V 2 bases and J 6 bases; bases outside gene matches: 9. CDR3 nucleotides: TGCGCCAGCAGCTTCAGGGGGTCCCTAGGTGATACGCAGTATTTT. It translates to CASSFRGSLGDTQYF. Full variable domain (missing parts from reference TRBV5-1 and TRBJ2-3): KAGVTQTPRYLIKTRGQQVTLSCSPISGHRSVSWYQQTPGQGLQFLFEYFSETQRNKGNFPGRFSGRQFSNSRSEMNVSTLELGDSALYLCASSFRGSLGDTQYFGPGTRLTVL.